This T cell receptor beta chain was found in a study of vaccination and CD4 T cells after COVID-19. The CDR3 contains 14 residues. Trimming cost V 1 base and J 6 bases, with 10 bases left between them. From germline, CDR1 is SGHVS and CDR2 FQNEAQ. With regard to this clonotype: The antigen is unknown.

Treatment described: roughly ten-day PBMC culture with coronavirus spike peptide pools or control peptides (ViraFEST assay). Culture of two million PBMCs per well took place with approximately 10 IU/ml IL-2 and 8.5 to 10 ug/ml peptide pools. Once obtained from cultured CD4+ T cells, the DNA was sequenced using the Oncomine TCR Beta short-read assay. TCRdb re-called the PCR reads through MiXCR, storing one row per CDR3 protein. The sample consists of some 12,000 distinct CDR3 sequences, around 50% of them appearing once. V is TRBV7-8 and J is TRBJ2-1; D gene unclear. Sequences were obtained from CD4+ T cells from blood, cultured in vitro. This sequence was found in a human donor who had recovered from COVID-19. Written as DNA, the CDR3 is TGTGCCAGCAGCTTAGGGCACTCGAGCAATGAGCAGTTCTTC. Translated, it gives CASSLGHSSNEQFF.